This entry lists 27 T cell receptor beta chains sequenced from one sample in a study of read filtering for tumor transcriptome and immune sequencing. This library used around 400 ng RNA and molecular barcoded adaptors spanning alpha/delta and beta/gamma chains. One entry per CDR3 protein results from TCRdb running MiXCR on the reads. The sample yields 100,000 to 150,000 distinct CDR3 sequences, roughly 13% seen once. The sequencing input was a population of CD138-negative cells sorted from bone marrow. The receptors come from a donor aged 40 or older with multiple myeloma.

There are many counts of this clonotype. The chain has TRBV25-1 and TRBJ1-5; D call uncertain. Germline loops: CDR1 MGHDK, CDR2 SYGVNS. The CDR3 consists of 15 residues. The germline V and J ends were trimmed by 3 bases and 2 bases, with 11 bases remaining between them. The CDR3 protein is CASSDAYTGNQPQHF. The CDR3 coding sequence is TGTGCCAGCAGTGATGCATATACGGGCAATCAGCCCCAGCATTTT. Combining the CDR3 with reference TRBV25-1 and TRBJ1-5 gives the whole variable domain EADIYQTPRYLVIGTGKKITLECSQTMGHDKMYWYQQDPGMELHLIHYSYGVNSTEKGDLSSESTVSRIRTEHFPLTLESARPSHTSQYLCASSDAYTGNQPQHFGDGTRLSIL.

Many counts were recorded for this clonotype. V gene TRBV7-3 combines with J gene TRBJ2-1; 10 bases fit TRBD2. The germline CDR1 and CDR2 sequences are SGHTA and FQGTGA. With V trimmed by 5 bases and J by 12 bases, 7 bases remained unmatched. The CDR3 has 13 amino acids. The CDR3 coding sequence is TGTGCCAGCAGCACTAGCGGGACCCTCGGGCAGTTCTTC. It yields the protein CASSTSGTLGQFF. Filled out from reference TRBV7-3 and TRBJ2-1, the complete variable domain reads GAGVSQTPSNKVTEKGKYVELRCDPISGHTALYWYRQSLGQGPEFLIYFQGTGAADDSGLPNDRFFAVRPEGSVSTLKIQRTERGDSAVYLCASSTSGTLGQFFGPGTRLTVL.

This clonotype has at least ten counts. V gene TRBV20-1 combines with J gene TRBJ2-1; TRBD2 matches at 9 bases. V shed 6 bases, J shed 1 base, and the junction held 7 bases outside the gene matches. The CDR3 runs 15 residues. The germline CDR1 and CDR2 sequences are DFQATT and SNEGSKA (reference sequence). The CDR3 DNA follows: TGCAGTGCCGATAGCGGGAGAGGGTCCTACAATGAGCAGTTCTTC. Translated: CSADSGRGSYNEQFF.

Turning to this clonotype: This sequence may be a read error, since a much larger clone differs from it by one base. The chain joins TRBV12-3 or TRBV12-4 to TRBJ2-7, with a possible D match to TRBD2 (6 bases). The CDR3 length is 14 residues. Trimming shortened V by 3 bases and J by 6 bases, and 15 bases separated the two germline ends. The CDR3 region has the DNA TGTGCCAGCAGTTTGGCCGGGACTGGGGCCGAGCAGTACTTC. Its protein is CASSLAGTGAEQYF.

Regarding this clonotype: A far larger clone is a single base away, which makes a read error likely. V is TRBV6-5 and J is TRBJ1-1; the D is unclear. Germline V CDR1 and CDR2: MNHEY, SVGAGI. The V gene lost 5 bases and the J gene lost 0 bases, with 10 bases spanning the gap. The CDR3 is made up of 14 amino acids. The CDR3 loop reads CASSPPRLNTEAFF. CDR3 DNA sequence: TGTGCCAGCAGTCCCCCGAGATTGAACACTGAAGCTTTCTTT.

Many counts were recorded for this clonotype. V and J are TRBV28 and TRBJ2-1, with 7 bases aligning to TRBD2. The CDR3 sequence is 15 residues long. Looked up from germline, CDR1 is MDHEN and CDR2 is SYDVKM. V was pared by 3 bases and J by 3 bases, with 5 bases of the junction left unmatched. In nucleotides, the CDR3 is TGTGCCAGCAGTTTTGGGGGGGAGGTCTACAATGAGCAGTTCTTC. Its translation: CASSFGGEVYNEQFF. Variable domain in full (rest from reference TRBV28 and TRBJ2-1): DVKVTQSSRYLVKRTGEKVFLECVQDMDHENMFWYRQDPGLGLRLIYFSYDVKMKEKGDIPEGYSVSREKKERFSLILESASTNQTSMYLCASSFGGEVYNEQFFGPGTRLTVL.

V and J are TRBV12-3 or TRBV12-4 and TRBJ1-3; perhaps TRBD1 as D (6 bases). V was pared by 11 bases and J by 1 base, with 12 bases between. This CDR3 region has 13 residues. CDR3 DNA sequence: TGTGCCGACGGGGGCTCGTCTGGAAACACCATATATTTT. It is translated as CADGGSSGNTIYF.

The table lists this clonotype with many counts. V gene TRBV6-6 combines with J gene TRBJ2-4, with TRBD2 matching over 7 bases. The CDR3 contains 14 residues. V dropped 0 bases and J dropped 8; count of bases not matched to a gene: 4. In germline, CDR1 is MNHNY, CDR2 SVGAGI (reference sequence). The CDR3 protein is CASSYSASGYIQYF. DNA of the CDR3: TGTGCCAGCAGTTACTCCGCTAGCGGATACATTCAGTACTTC.

Points on this clonotype: A much more abundant neighbour one base away suggests this may be a read error. The chain couples TRBV5-1 to TRBJ2-5; D may be TRBD1 (5 bases). The CDR3 has 15 amino acids. Germline-derived CDR1 and CDR2 are SGHRS and YFSETQ. The CDR3 is CASSLVGPGQETPYF. As DNA, the CDR3 is TGCGCCAGCAGCTTGGTGGGGCCAGGACAAGAGACCCCGTACTTC.

With regard to this clonotype: Since the CDR3 does not end with the conserved phenylalanine or tryptophan, this likely comes from a read error. The chain carries TRBV10-2 and TRBJ2-7; tentatively, D is TRBD2 (6 bases). The CDR3 length is 12 residues. Germline V gives CDR1 WSHSY, CDR2 SAAADI. The ends were cut back, 4 bases at V and 7 bases at J, with 11 bases in the middle. In DNA form, the CDR3 reads TGCGCCAGCAGTGCGGGAGCCAGGGAGCAGTACCTC. As protein: CASSAGAREQYL.

This clonotype was recorded at least ten times. This rearrangement joins TRBV28 to TRBJ1-1; 7 bases align to TRBD1. The J segment lost 6 bases and the V segment lost 2 bases, leaving 6 bases of the junction unmatched. The CDR3 contains 14 residues. Germline lookup yields CDR1 MDHEN and CDR2 SYDVKM. The CDR3 sequence: CASSLRNRGAEAFF. Written as DNA, the CDR3 is TGTGCCAGCAGTTTACGGAACAGGGGAGCTGAAGCTTTCTTT.

This clonotype appeared a single time. The CDR3 does not end in the conserved phenylalanine or tryptophan, so this is likely a read error. The chain recombines TRBV6-2 or TRBV6-3 with TRBJ2-2, with D hard to call. The CDR3 runs to 13 residues. The germline V gene encodes CDR1 MNHEY and CDR2 SVGEGT. Trimming stripped 7 bases from V and 4 bases from J, with 10 bases between. The CDR3 loop reads CASTHAVTGELFS. CDR3 nucleotide sequence: TGTGCCAGCACCCACGCAGTCACCGGGGAGCTGTTTTCT.

This clonotype was counted only a few times. The chain has TRBV6-1 and TRBJ1-1, with 7 bases matching TRBD1. V gave up 7 bases and J gave up 7 bases; unmatched junction bases: 9. Per germline, CDR1 MNHNS and CDR2 SASEGT. The CDR3 loop spans 13 amino acids. The CDR3 DNA follows: TGTGCCAGCAAACCCTCAGGGGGATATGAAGCTTTCTTT. As protein: CASKPSGGYEAFF.

This clonotype was seen at least ten times. V gene TRBV6-5 combines with J gene TRBJ2-3, with D perhaps TRBD1 (5 bases). Trimming removed 7 bases from V and 4 bases from J, with 9 bases in between. Germline lookup yields CDR1 MNHEY and CDR2 SVGAGI. The CDR3 is 12 residues long. CDR3 protein: CASIGQSDTQYF. CDR3 sequence (DNA): TGTGCCAGCATCGGACAATCAGATACGCAGTATTTT.

This clonotype came up many times. The chain uses TRBV5-1 and TRBJ2-5; no reliable D call. The CDR3 is 14 residues long. V was pared by 7 bases and J by 5 bases, with 18 bases between. Germline loops: CDR1 SGHRS, CDR2 YFSETQ. In DNA, the CDR3 is TGCGCCAGCCGCCCTCTGTCGAGTTCGGAGACCCAGTACTTC. Its protein product is CASRPLSSSETQYF.

In regard to this clonotype: With a much larger clone just one base away, this may be a read error. This chain joins TRBV12-3 or TRBV12-4 and TRBJ2-3; 7 bases are shared with TRBD1. There are 14 residues in the CDR3. The CDR3 here is CDSTTGASTDTQYF. The DNA of the CDR3 is TGTGACAGCACCACAGGGGCAAGCACAGATACGCAGTATTTT.

The J gene is TRBJ1-1, the V gene TRBV5-5; D gene uncertain. This CDR3 contains 13 residues. V gave up 1 base and J gave up 5 bases, with 9 bases separating them. Germline CDR1 SGHKS, CDR2 YYEKEE (reference sequence). The CDR3, as DNA: TGTGCCAGCAGCTTGCGGGGAGTGACTGAAGCTTTCTTT. Residues: CASSLRGVTEAFF.

The table lists this clonotype with many counts. The chain uses TRBV5-1 and TRBJ2-5; weak D call: TRBD2 (6 bases). V lost 5 bases to trimming and J lost 3 bases, with 14 bases between them. The CDR3 length is 14 residues. Germline-derived CDR1 and CDR2 are SGHRS and YFSETQ. The CDR3 spells CASRGAAGKETQYF. The CDR3, as DNA: TGCGCCAGCAGGGGAGCGGCGGGAAAAGAGACCCAGTACTTC. Supplemented by reference TRBV5-1 and TRBJ2-5, the full variable domain reads KAGVTQTPRYLIKTRGQQVTLSCSPISGHRSVSWYQQTPGQGLQFLFEYFSETQRNKGNFPGRFSGRQFSNSRSEMNVSTLELGDSALYLCASRGAAGKETQYFGPGTRLLVL.

In regard to this clonotype: This is likely a read error, given that the CDR3 carries no conserved phenylalanine or tryptophan at its end. The rearrangement links TRBV5-1 to TRBJ2-5; the D gene is possibly TRBD2 (5 bases). The CDR3 totals 14 residues. Germline V gene sequence: CDR1 SGHRS, CDR2 YFSETQ. V was clipped by 1 base and J by 2 bases, with 9 bases between them. Here the CDR3 reads CASSLSGQQETQYL. In DNA form, the CDR3 reads TGCGCCAGCAGCTTGAGCGGCCAACAAGAGACCCAGTACCTC.

This clonotype was found many times. V gene TRBV29-1 combines with J gene TRBJ2-7; 7 nucleotides align to TRBD1. The junction had 9 bases not matched to a gene; V was cut back by 4 bases and J by 0 bases. The CDR3 extends over 15 amino acids. From germline, CDR1 is SQVTM and CDR2 ANQGSEA. The DNA for the CDR3 is TGCAGCGTTGTGCTTAGTCAGGGGGACTCCTACGAGCAGTACTTC. This gives the protein CSVVLSQGDSYEQYF.

On this clonotype itself: Possible read error: a much larger clone is one base away. This chain links TRBV20-1 with TRBJ2-1; the D is unclear. The CDR3 has 14 residues. CDR1 and CDR2 (germline): DFQATT, SNEGSKA (reference sequence). The CDR3 protein is CRARDPRLAFEQFF. CDR3 nucleotide sequence: TGCAGAGCTAGAGATCCGAGATTAGCTTTTGAGCAGTTCTTC.

This clonotype has at least ten counts. This chain connects TRBV20-1 to TRBJ2-3; 9 bases fit TRBD2. Per the germline V gene, CDR1 is DFQATT and CDR2 is SNEGSKA (reference sequence). This CDR3 contains 16 residues. V gave up 1 base and J gave up 2 bases; unmatched junction bases: 7. This chain's CDR3 is CSARGLSGGLTDTQYF. The CDR3 DNA is TGCAGTGCTAGAGGCCTGAGCGGGGGGCTCACAGATACGCAGTATTTT.

This clonotype appeared many times. The CDR3 loop reads CASKYGNQPQHF. The CDR3 DNA reads as TGTGCCAGCAAGTACGGGAATCAGCCCCAGCATTTT. The chain couples TRBV12-3 or TRBV12-4 to TRBJ1-5; D is unclear. V was clipped by 7 bases and J by 4 bases, with 8 bases between them. This CDR3 is 12 amino acids long.

This clonotype appeared many times. The chain uses TRBV27 and TRBJ2-7; 8 bases agree with TRBD2. Germline CDR1 and CDR2: MNHEY and SMNVEV (reference sequence). After removal of 0 bases from V and 3 bases from J, the junction contained 4 bases not matched to a gene. CDR3 length: 15 residues. The CDR3, as DNA: TGTGCCAGCAGTTTATCGCTTACTAGCGGCTACGAGCAGTACTTC. Translated, it gives CASSLSLTSGYEQYF.

This clonotype was observed many times. Written as DNA, the CDR3 is TGTGCCAGCAGCCCGGACGGACAGGGGAGGACTGAAGCTTTCTTT. The encoded protein is CASSPDGQGRTEAFF. The chain uses TRBV4-2 and TRBJ1-1, with 9 bases aligning to TRBD1. Per germline, CDR1 LGHNA and CDR2 YNFKEQ. This CDR3 region has 15 residues. The junction had 8 bases not matched to a gene; V was cut back by 4 bases and J by 5 bases.

This clonotype was detected ten times or more. V is TRBV7-2 and J is TRBJ1-5; D unclear. V lost 1 base to trimming and J lost 3 bases, with 7 bases between them. This CDR3 is 14 amino acids long. Germline values: CDR1 SGHTA, CDR2 FQGNSA. For the CDR3, the DNA is TGTGCCAGCAGCTTAGTCCGAGACAATCAGCCCCAGCATTTT. This translates into CASSLVRDNQPQHF.

There are many counts of this clonotype. The gene calls are TRBV3-1 and TRBJ1-5; D is perhaps TRBD1 (5 bases). CDR1 and CDR2 (germline): LGHDT, YNNKEL (reference sequence). This CDR3 region has 14 residues. The V end lost 6 bases, the J end lost 3 bases, and 12 bases lay between the germline ends. As DNA, the CDR3 is TGTGCCAGCAGTAATCAGGGCCCCAATCAGCCCCAGCATTTT. Its translation is CASSNQGPNQPQHF.